The clone carrying this TCR beta chain was seen only once. The data stem from a study of blood T cell repertoires in COVID-19. Study-wide context: Samples of COVID-19 (acute and convalescent) were obtained from the United States, Italy and Spain. In each case, the material was cDNA or gDNA derived from T cells, B-cell-depleted T cells, or PBMCs.

Original processing notes: For nucleated cells, counts were estimated from reference gene primer amplification. Only in-frame clones appear in the TCRdb table, and some are missing; sequencing was by immunoSEQ multiplex PCR. From that table come the V and J calls and clone size; the DNA was used to work out D and trimming. The sample has around 140,000 clones; 75% to 80% are singletons. This CDR3 comprises 14 residues. CDR1 is SNHLY and CDR2 is FYNNEI in the germline V gene. V was pared by 8 bases and J by 0 bases, with 12 bases between. This receptor was obtained from a woman between 50 and 59 years old with active or convalescent COVID-19. This rearrangement joins TRBV2 to TRBJ2-3, with D perhaps TRBD1 (5 bases). Specimen: peripheral blood. CDR3: CASGGHRSTDTQYF. CDR3 sequence (DNA): TGTGCCAGCGGCGGACACAGAAGCACAGATACGCAGTATTTT.